This entry lists 9 T cell receptor beta chains sequenced from one sample in a study of T cell responses to AZD1222 COVID-19 vaccine. Sequencing used immunoSEQ multiplex PCR; TCRdb keeps in-frame clones, though not all of them. The data show around 110,000 clones, 80% to 90% seen once. The sequences come from peripheral blood, collected on day 0 of MenACWY control vaccination. The receptors shown here come from an adult in good health.

The rearrangement uses TRBV2 and TRBJ1-3, with 7 positions matching TRBD1. The germline gives CDR1 SNHLY, CDR2 FYNNEI. V gave up 7 bases and J gave up 6 bases; unmatched junction bases: 9. CDR3 length equals 14 residues. The CDR3 is CASTRQGRTNTIYF. The CDR3 nucleotides are TGTGCCAGCACCCGACAGGGACGCACAAACACCATATATTTT.

The genes are TRBV5-4 and TRBJ2-7; D remains ambiguous. The V gene's germline CDR1 is SGHNT and CDR2 YYREEE (reference sequence). The CDR3 has 13 residues. The V gene lost 0 bases and the J gene lost 6 bases, with 10 bases spanning the gap. This chain's CDR3 is CASSLGYQGEQYF. In DNA, the CDR3 is TGTGCCAGCAGCTTGGGATACCAAGGCGAGCAGTACTTC.

This chain uses TRBV11-3 with TRBJ2-3; 8 nucleotides line up with TRBD2. CDR1 and CDR2 (germline): SGHNT, YENEEA. The CDR3 covers 15 residues. Trimming took 4 bases from V and 0 from J; bases not matched to a gene: 3. CDR3 DNA sequence: TGTGCCAGCAGCTCCGGGACTAGAAGCACAGATACGCAGTATTTT. Amino acid sequence: CASSSGTRSTDTQYF.

DNA for the CDR3: TGTGCCAGCAGCCAGGGGGGGTGGTCCGCTCCCGGGGAGCTGTTTTTT. Its protein is CASSQGGWSAPGELFF. The V and J genes are TRBV3-1 (or the pseudogene TRBV3-2) and TRBJ2-2; 7 bases are a match to TRBD2. The J segment lost 6 bases and the V segment lost 3 bases, leaving 10 bases of the junction unmatched. CDR1 is LGHDT and CDR2 is YNNKEL in the germline V gene (reference sequence). CDR3 size: 16 residues.

The J gene is TRBJ1-2, the V gene TRBV15; D remains ambiguous. V dropped 3 bases and J dropped 6 bases, with 11 bases sitting between them. This CDR3 spans 13 amino acids. The V gene's germline CDR1 is LNHNV and CDR2 YYDKDF (reference sequence). CDR3 nucleotide sequence: TGTGCCACCAGCAGCGGCCAAGGCGATGGCTACACCTTC. It yields the protein CATSSGQGDGYTF.

This rearrangement joins TRBV24-1 to TRBJ1-3, with D unresolved. Per germline, CDR1 KGHDR and CDR2 SFDVKD. V lost 0 bases and J 3 bases, leaving 14 bases between the germline ends. The CDR3 length is 17 residues. The CDR3 is CATSDLLDPSYGNTIYF. CDR3 nucleotide sequence: TGTGCCACCAGTGATTTGCTCGACCCAAGCTATGGAAACACCATATATTTT.

J is TRBJ2-7 and V is TRBV10-3, with TRBD1 identical over 7 bases. Trimming took 2 bases from V and 0 from J; bases not matched to a gene: 4. The V gene's germline CDR1 is ENHRY and CDR2 SYGVKD. The CDR3 consists of 15 residues. The CDR3 sequence: CAISEKDRASYEQYF. CDR3 nucleotides: TGTGCCATCAGTGAGAAAGACAGGGCCTCCTACGAGCAGTACTTC.

The chain joins TRBV15 to TRBJ2-4, with 7 bases matching TRBD2. V shed 2 bases, J shed 0 bases, and the junction held 7 bases outside the gene matches. CDR3 length equals 17 residues. In germline, CDR1 is LNHNV, CDR2 YYDKDF (reference sequence). The CDR3 spells CATSRSKRDLAKNIQYF. The CDR3 DNA is TGTGCCACCAGCAGATCCAAGCGGGATCTAGCCAAAAACATTCAGTACTTC. Combining the CDR3 with reference TRBV15 and TRBJ2-4 gives the whole variable domain DAMVIQNPRYQVTQFGKPVTLSCSQTLNHNVMYWYQQKSSQAPKLLFHYYDKDFNNEADTPDNFQSRRPNTSFCFLDIRSPGLGDTAMYLCATSRSKRDLAKNIQYFGAGTRLSVL.

V gene TRBV7-8 combines with J gene TRBJ2-1, with TRBD1 matching over 8 bases. The CDR3 extends over 19 amino acids. Germline assignment: CDR1 SGHVS and CDR2 FQNEAQ. V was clipped by 1 base and J by 3 bases; unmatched bases: 14. The CDR3 bases are TGTGCCAGCAGCTTAGGCCACTCTTTCCGACAGGGGCGCTACAATGAGCAGTTCTTC. This sequence encodes CASSLGHSFRQGRYNEQFF. Full variable domain (remainder filled in from reference TRBV7-8 and TRBJ2-1): GAGVSQSPRYKVAKRGQDVALRCDPISGHVSLFWYQQALGQGPEFLTYFQNEAQLDKSGLPSDRFFAERPEGSVSTLKIQRTQQEDSAVYLCASSLGHSFRQGRYNEQFFGPGTRLTVL.